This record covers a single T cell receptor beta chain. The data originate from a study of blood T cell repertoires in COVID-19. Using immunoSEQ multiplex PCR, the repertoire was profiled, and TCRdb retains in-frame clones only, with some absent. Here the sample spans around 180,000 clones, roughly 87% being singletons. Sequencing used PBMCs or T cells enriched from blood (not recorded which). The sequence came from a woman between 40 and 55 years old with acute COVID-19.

DNA of the CDR3: TGTGCCAGCTCACACAGGGGGCAGGATTATGAAAAACTGTTTTTT. This sequence encodes CASSHRGQDYEKLFF. V is TRBV18 and J is TRBJ1-4, with TRBD1 identical over 9 bases. The germline CDR1 and CDR2 sequences are KGHSH and LQKENI. The J segment lost 6 bases and the V segment lost 4 bases, leaving 6 bases of the junction unmatched. CDR3 length: 15 residues.